The sequence of this T cell receptor beta chain was determined in a study of vaccination effects on CD4 cells after COVID-19. ViraFEST used viral peptide pools to expand antigen-specific CD4+ T cells before sequencing. Subsequent to approximately 11 days of culture, CD4+ T cells were isolated. Everyone in the study got two shots of either the BNT162b2 or mRNA-1273 vaccine. PBMC cultures contained two million cells per well, 7.5 to 10 IU/ml IL-2 and approximately 9.9 ug/ml peptides. Researchers swapped half the medium for IL-2 medium on both days 3 and 7. This CDR3 region has 16 residues. CDR1 and CDR2 (germline): LNHDA, SQIVND (reference sequence). Trimming removed 6 bases at V and 4 bases at J, with 18 bases between. Concerning this clone: Its matching antigen is unknown.

Points from the study as a whole: There was marked clonal contraction among infection- and vaccine-induced clones late after vaccination.

Produced via immunoSEQ multiplex PCR; TCRdb's table is partial and in-frame only. The sample carries around 46,000 clones, 65% to 75% recorded once. This clonotype was obtained from a human donor who received a COVID-19 vaccine. The sample here was CD4+ T cells from PBMCs cultured with HCoV-OC43 spike peptides, taken after COVID-19 vaccination. The subset: HCoV-OC43 spike overlapping peptide pool stimulation. The chain employs TRBV19 and TRBJ2-2; perhaps TRBD2 as D (6 bases). This CDR3 reads CASSPLGGVVTGELFF. Written as DNA, the CDR3 is TGTGCCAGTAGCCCGCTGGGGGGAGTTGTCACCGGGGAGCTGTTTTTT.